One sample yielded the 18 T cell receptor beta chains listed below, sequenced in a study of blood T cell repertoires in COVID-19. TCRdb keeps only in-frame clones here, not all; method: immunoSEQ multiplex PCR. The repertoire has roughly 70,000 clones, 90% of them found once; the top ten carry 6.9%. Sequenced input: peripheral blood. These receptors were obtained from a human donor in a cohort sampled during active COVID-19.

This sequence joins TRBV6-2 or TRBV6-3 and TRBJ1-2; D is perhaps TRBD1 (6 bases). There are 13 residues in the CDR3. The V end was cut by 6 bases, the J end by 4 bases, with 12 bases between. Germline V gene lookup returns CDR1 MNHEY and CDR2 SVGEGT. CDR3 residues: CASSGGPIYGYTF. In DNA form, the CDR3 reads TGTGCCAGCAGCGGGGGCCCTATCTATGGCTACACCTTC.

V is TRBV18 and J is TRBJ1-5; tentatively, D is TRBD1 (5 bases). The CDR3 runs 15 residues. Germline V CDR1 and CDR2: KGHSH, LQKENI. Trimming removed 5 bases at V and 2 bases at J, with 13 bases between. The CDR3, as DNA: TGTGCCAGCTCATCCCAGGGTATTGGCAATCAGCCCCAGCATTTT. Translated, it gives CASSSQGIGNQPQHF. The full variable domain, with the rest looked up from reference TRBV18 and TRBJ1-5, is NAGVMQNPRHLVRRRGQEARLRCSPMKGHSHVYWYRQLPEEGLKFMVYLQKENIIDESGMPKERFSAEFPKEGPSILRIQQVVRGDSAAYFCASSSQGIGNQPQHFGDGTRLSIL.

V gene TRBV19 combines with J gene TRBJ2-2; D perhaps matches TRBD2 (5 bases). Germline CDR1 is LNHDA and CDR2 is SQIVND (reference sequence). The V end lost 1 base, the J end lost 3 bases, and 18 bases lay between the germline ends. The CDR3 is 18 amino acids. The CDR3 DNA reads as TGTGCCAGTAGTATAGTGGAATTAACGGGGTTAGACACCGGGGAGCTGTTTTTT. Protein product: CASSIVELTGLDTGELFF.

CDR3 amino acids: CASSSDGGPYEQYF. DNA of the CDR3: TGTGCCAGCAGCTCCGACGGAGGGCCCTACGAGCAGTACTTC. The chain is built from TRBV6-2 or TRBV6-3 and TRBJ2-7; a possible D gene is TRBD2 (6 bases). Per the germline V gene, CDR1 is MNHEY and CDR2 is SVGEGT. V lost 6 bases and J lost 2, with 14 bases in between. The length of the CDR3 is 14 residues.

The rearrangement joins TRBV11-2 to TRBJ1-2; TRBD1 aligns across 12 bases. CDR3 length: 15 residues. Per the germline V gene, CDR1 is SGHAT and CDR2 is FQNNGV. The J segment lost 8 bases and the V segment lost 6 bases, leaving 10 bases of the junction unmatched. CDR3 residues: CASRFFLGTGGGYTF. The CDR3 DNA follows: TGTGCCAGCAGGTTTTTCCTGGGGACAGGGGGCGGCTACACCTTC.

The genes are TRBV7-6 and TRBJ1-3; TRBD1 aligns across 7 bases. J lost 0 bases, V lost 3 bases, and 8 bases had no gene match. This CDR3 comprises 17 residues. Germline V CDR1 and CDR2: SGHVS, FNYEAQ. CDR3 residues: CASSFKRQGSSGNTIYF. In DNA form, the CDR3 reads TGTGCCAGCAGCTTTAAAAGACAGGGATCCTCTGGAAACACCATATATTTT.

The V call is TRBV10-3, the J call TRBJ2-7, with 11 bases lining up with TRBD2. Germline values: CDR1 ENHRY, CDR2 SYGVKD. V dropped 3 bases and J dropped 3; count of bases not matched to a gene: 7. This CDR3 comprises 16 residues. CDR3 DNA sequence: TGTGCCATCAGTGACGATGGGACTAGCGGAGGCTACGAGCAGTACTTC. It encodes CAISDDGTSGGYEQYF.

This chain's CDR3 is CASSLAGEGTEAFF. CDR3 coding DNA: TGTGCCAGCAGCTTAGCGGGGGAGGGCACTGAAGCTTTCTTT. The V and J genes are TRBV7-9 and TRBJ1-1; a possible D gene is TRBD1 (5 bases). Trimming cost V 0 bases and J 4 bases, with 9 bases left between them. The length of the CDR3 is 14 residues. Germline V gives CDR1 SEHNR, CDR2 FQNEAQ (reference sequence). Using reference TRBV7-9 and TRBJ1-1 for the parts outside the CDR3, the full variable domain is DTGVSQNPRHKITKRGQNVTFRCDPISEHNRLYWYRQTLGQGPEFLTYFQNEAQLEKSRLLSDRFSAERPKGSFSTLEIQRTEQGDSAMYLCASSLAGEGTEAFFGQGTRLTVV.

V usage is TRBV5-1 and J usage is TRBJ1-2, with 9 bases lining up with TRBD1. V dropped 4 bases and J dropped 8; count of bases not matched to a gene: 15. In germline, CDR1 is SGHRS, CDR2 YFSETQ. CDR3 length: 16 amino acids. CDR3: CASSLYTEGQGGGYTF. The CDR3 region has the DNA TGCGCCAGCAGCCTCTACACTGAGGGACAGGGAGGAGGCTACACCTTC.

The rearrangement joins TRBV29-1 to TRBJ2-3, with D perhaps TRBD2 (6 bases). The V end lost 6 bases, the J end lost 0 bases, and 10 bases lay between the germline ends. The CDR3 has 13 residues. Germline CDR1 SQVTM, CDR2 ANQGSEA. For the CDR3, the DNA is TGCAGCGTCGTGACTAGTAGCACAGATACGCAGTATTTT. This codes for CSVVTSSTDTQYF.

The chain uses TRBV5-4 and TRBJ1-1; a weak D match, TRBD1 (5 bases). The V gene lost 2 bases and the J gene lost 9 bases, with 20 bases spanning the gap. Per germline, CDR1 SGHNT and CDR2 YYREEE (reference sequence). This CDR3 has 15 amino acids. The CDR3 protein is CASSLGQRGFVKAFF. CDR3 sequence (DNA): TGTGCCAGCAGCTTAGGACAAAGGGGATTTGTGAAAGCTTTCTTT.

The rearrangement uses TRBV6-5 and TRBJ1-1; TRBD1 aligns across 7 bases. The CDR3 loop spans 13 amino acids. V gave up 8 bases and J gave up 4 bases; unmatched junction bases: 7. CDR1 is MNHEY, CDR2 SVGAGI, per germline. DNA of the CDR3: TGTGCCAGCCTAAACACAGGGGTCACTGAAGCTTTCTTT. This translates into CASLNTGVTEAFF.

In this sample, this clone turned up once. This chain links TRBV11-3 with TRBJ1-3; 7 bases are shared with TRBD1. Trimming took 0 bases from V and 1 from J; bases not matched to a gene: 6. The germline V gene has CDR1 SGHNT and CDR2 YENEEA. The CDR3 consists of 17 residues. The CDR3 is CASSLDSQQGSGNTIYF. Written as DNA, the CDR3 is TGTGCCAGCAGCTTAGATTCCCAACAGGGGTCTGGAAACACCATATATTTT.

The V gene is TRBV7-2, the J gene TRBJ1-5; 7 bases are a match to TRBD1. In germline, CDR1 is SGHTA, CDR2 FQGNSA. The CDR3 is 13 residues long. After removal of 3 bases from V and 5 bases from J, the junction contained 1 base not matched to a gene. The CDR3 DNA follows: TGTGCCAGCAGCTTTACAGGGGATCAGCCCCAGCATTTT. The encoded protein is CASSFTGDQPQHF.

The rearrangement joins TRBV7-2 to TRBJ1-2, with D possibly TRBD1 on 5 matching bases. Germline CDR1 is SGHTA and CDR2 is FQGNSA. Trimming took off 5 bases at V and 8 bases at J, with 15 bases between the two ends. The CDR3 consists of 13 residues. The CDR3, as DNA: TGTGCCAGCAGCCTCAGGGTAGGGCGGGGCTACACCTTC. It specifies CASSLRVGRGYTF.

Of note for this clone: The junction departs from germline at one end; a sequencing error may be responsible. The rearrangement uses TRBV2 and TRBJ2-3; TRBD2 matches at 7 bases. CDR3 length equals 11 residues. Germline loops: CDR1 SNHLY, CDR2 FYNNEI. CDR3: CASRRAGSSWF. The CDR3 DNA follows: TGTGCCAGCAGAAGAGCGGGGTCCAGTTGGTTT.

Only one count was recorded for this clone. The chain links TRBV19 to TRBJ1-4; D is undetermined. This CDR3 has 14 amino acids. Trimming took off 6 bases at V and 8 bases at J, with 16 bases between the two ends. CDR1 is LNHDA and CDR2 is SQIVND in the germline V gene (reference sequence). The DNA of the CDR3 is TGTGCCAGTAGATTAAGAGGGCCCAGCGAAAAACTGTTTTTT. Its protein is CASRLRGPSEKLFF.

The V gene is TRBV19, the J gene TRBJ2-7; maybe TRBD1 (6 bases). The V gene's germline CDR1 is LNHDA and CDR2 SQIVND (reference sequence). The ends were cut back, 4 bases at V and 6 bases at J, with 16 bases in the middle. The CDR3 contains 14 residues. This CDR3 reads CASSTPGQAAEQYF. As DNA, the CDR3 is TGTGCCAGTAGTACTCCGGGACAAGCGGCCGAGCAGTACTTC.